This TCR beta chain was recovered during a study of blood T cell repertoires in COVID-19 (dated by TCRdb to about 2020). Study-wide context: The collaborator samples originated in the United States, Italy and Spain and spanned the acute and convalescent phases of COVID-19. The material from the prospective study consisted of cDNA or gDNA derived from T cells, B-cell-depleted T cells, or PBMCs. The dataset comprised deeply sampled blood TCRbeta repertoires from subjects exposed to, actively infected with, or recovered from COVID-19. The repertoires were released in a freely available public database meant as a resource for research on the immune response to SARS-CoV-2. Samples were obtained from the ongoing ImmuneRACE study (first 160 participants) and from over a thousand subjects provided by 6 global collaborators. Sample metadata almost always included a de-identified subject ID, COVID-19 status, age in years and sex. Where HLA class I and class II types were available, the types were taken from metadata supplied by the sample provider, not from assay-based typing.

CDR1 is given as SGDLS and CDR2 as YYNGEE, both from the germline V gene. The CDR3 sequence holds 12 residues, the cysteine and phenylalanine included. Here the CDR3 DNA is all that survives: 36 bases in frame from base 1. V gives up 4 bases and J gives up 5 bases, and the segment between their germline ends measures 8 bases. TCRbeta CDR3 regions were amplified from genomic DNA using the immunoSEQ Assay, a bias-controlled multiplex PCR. As for the authors' bioinformatics: The number of nucleated cells in each sample was estimated from the amplification of reference gene primers within the assay. To quantify the absolute abundance of each unique TCRbeta CDR3 rearrangement, sequence reads were collapsed and filtered. For each sample, productive Simpson clonality was calculated as the square root of Simpson's diversity index over productive rearrangements. Sourced from immuneACCESS, this table was stored by TCRdb with only in-frame sequences that have V and J called. A share of the clones is absent; for the studies checked, an unresolved V gene accounts for under half, and the remainder has no known explanation. The V and J calls and clone size come from that table; D and trimming were worked out from the DNA. A total of roughly 100,000 clones appear in this sample, 89% of them only once. In total, the top ten clones hold around 3.4% of the sample.

General study outcomes and caveats: Clinical and demographic metadata were provided uncurated, with the amount varying by source and participant.

As for this clone: Its antigen is unknown. Base qualities are missing; no much larger clone stands one base away. This same CDR3 is encoded by further DNA sequences in the sample.

Collaborating institutions collected whole blood in K2EDTA tubes following their own protocols. For TCRbeta analysis, collaborators shipped samples in one of three forms: frozen whole blood, isolated PBMCs, or DNA extracted from either of those sample types. This receptor was identified in a woman aged 55-70 years with acute or convalescent COVID-19. The sequence is built from TRBV9 and TRBJ2-3; the D gene is possibly TRBD1, with 5 bases matching. Sequenced sample: peripheral blood. The DNA sequence is TGTGCCAGCAGCCCTAGGGGAGATACGCAGTATTTT. Translation gives CASSPRGDTQYF.